These 17 T cell receptor beta chains originate from one sample sequenced in a study of cytomegalovirus exposure and HLA in healthy donors. 13 Jbeta primers and 60 Vbeta primers were used for the PCR. Assay used: immunoSEQ multiplex PCR; TCRdb lists only in-frame clones, some missing. The table gives 100,000 to 150,000 clones; the top ten clones make up more than 1% of it. Material: PBMCs. The source of these receptors is a man younger than 35 in good health and CMV-seronegative.

This chain connects TRBV28 to TRBJ2-7; 11 bases line up with TRBD2. With V trimmed by 4 bases and J by 2 bases, 7 bases remained unmatched. The CDR3 covers 16 residues. Germline V lookup: CDR1 MDHEN, CDR2 SYDVKM. The CDR3 region is CASSYHPSGRPYEQYF. The CDR3, as DNA: TGTGCCAGCAGTTATCATCCTAGCGGGAGGCCCTACGAGCAGTACTTC.

The J gene is TRBJ1-1, the V gene TRBV7-8; perhaps TRBD1 as D (6 bases). Germline-derived CDR1 and CDR2 are SGHVS and FQNEAQ. Trimming cost V 5 bases and J 4 bases, with 11 bases left between them. The CDR3 contains 13 residues. The CDR3 coding sequence is TGTGCCAGCAGCGTTACAGGGTTCACTGAAGCTTTCTTT. Protein product: CASSVTGFTEAFF.

J is TRBJ2-2 and V is TRBV2; no definite D call. Germline CDR1 reads SNHLY; CDR2 reads FYNNEI. V was pared by 4 bases and J by 3 bases, with 3 bases between. The CDR3 totals 12 residues. The CDR3 DNA reads TGTGCCAGCAGTGCGGACACCGGGGAGCTGTTTTTT. Translating it yields CASSADTGELFF.

The CDR3 DNA reads TGCAGCGTTGAACGCGGGAGCCAAGAGACCCAGTACTTC. It encodes CSVERGSQETQYF. The V call is TRBV29-1, the J call TRBJ2-5, with 7 bases identical to TRBD2. V lost 2 bases to trimming and J lost 1 base; unmatched junction nucleotides: 1. The CDR3 is 13 residues long. Germline CDR1 SQVTM, CDR2 ANQGSEA.

The chain is built from TRBV27 and TRBJ1-2, with D tentatively TRBD1 (5 bases). The CDR3 has 12 residues. The V and J ends lost 2 bases and 4 bases respectively, with 5 bases between them. Germline V CDR1 and CDR2: MNHEY, SMNVEV (reference sequence). In DNA, the CDR3 is TGTGCCAGCAGTTTAAGGGGCTATGGCTACACCTTC. It specifies CASSLRGYGYTF.

V and J are TRBV19 and TRBJ1-2; no clear D gene. The CDR3 runs to 11 residues. Germline-derived CDR1 and CDR2 are LNHDA and SQIVND (reference sequence). V was cut by 9 bases and J by 2 bases, with 7 bases left in between. CDR3 nucleotides: TGTGCCAGCAGACTCAACTATGGCTACACCTTC. Translation: CASRLNYGYTF.

This sequence joins TRBV4-1 and TRBJ1-5; D remains unclear. Trimming took 0 bases from V and 7 from J, leaving 7 bases between them. The germline CDR1 and CDR2 sequences are MGHRA and YSYEKL. The CDR3 sequence is 13 residues long. DNA for the CDR3: TGCGCCAGCAGCCAAGATCCAGAACAGCCCCAGCATTTT. Protein: CASSQDPEQPQHF.

The chain recombines TRBV28 with TRBJ1-5, with 9 positions matching TRBD1. CDR3 length: 16 residues. V dropped 3 bases and J dropped 4; count of bases not matched to a gene: 7. Germline CDR1 MDHEN, CDR2 SYDVKM. This chain's CDR3 is CASSLGTGFRNQPQHF. CDR3 in DNA: TGTGCCAGCAGTTTGGGGACAGGGTTTAGGAATCAGCCCCAGCATTTT.

The chain combines TRBV5-6 with TRBJ2-4; 7 bases are shared with TRBD1. Losses at the gene ends were 4 bases for V and 0 bases for J; bases not matched to a gene: 7. The V gene's germline CDR1 is SGHDT and CDR2 YYEEEE. There are 16 residues in the CDR3. In DNA form, the CDR3 reads TGTGCCAGCAGCGCATACAGGGGATTAGCCAAAAACATTCAGTACTTC. Translated, it gives CASSAYRGLAKNIQYF.

The genes are TRBV28 and TRBJ2-7, with 7 bases identical to TRBD2. V lost 5 bases and J lost 0; bases outside the gene matches: 4. This CDR3 contains 14 residues. The germline V gene has CDR1 MDHEN and CDR2 SYDVKM. DNA of the CDR3: TGTGCCAGCAGTCCCGGGGGGAACTCCTACGAGCAGTACTTC. This encodes CASSPGGNSYEQYF.

The V call is TRBV19, the J call TRBJ1-1; the D is unclear. Trimming cost V 4 bases and J 4 bases, with 10 bases left between them. CDR3 size: 13 residues. Per the germline V gene, CDR1 is LNHDA and CDR2 is SQIVND (reference sequence). The CDR3 sequence is CASSTTGRTEAFF. The CDR3 DNA follows: TGTGCCAGTAGTACAACTGGGCGCACTGAAGCTTTCTTT.

The rearrangement uses TRBV5-1 and TRBJ2-7, with 7 bases identical to TRBD2. The CDR3 is made up of 14 amino acids. CDR1 and CDR2 from the germline V gene are SGHRS and YFSETQ. Germline trimming cut 0 bases from V and 5 bases from J; bases unmatched to any gene: 5. CDR3 nucleotide sequence: TGCGCCAGCAGCTTGGCGGAGCGGGGTAACGAGCAGTACTTC. Encoded protein: CASSLAERGNEQYF.

V and J are TRBV11-2 and TRBJ1-5; possibly TRBD1 for D (5 bases). The CDR3 extends over 15 amino acids. CDR1 SGHAT and CDR2 FQNNGV come from the germline V gene. The V gene lost 5 bases and the J gene lost 3 bases, with 14 bases spanning the gap. CDR3 residues: CASSPLGGPNQPQHF. DNA for the CDR3: TGTGCCAGCAGCCCTCTGGGGGGACCCAATCAGCCCCAGCATTTT.

The chain links TRBV14 to TRBJ2-7, with TRBD1 as a possible D gene (5 bases). Trimming took off 1 base at V and 2 bases at J, with 15 bases between the two ends. The CDR3 contains 16 residues. Germline CDR1 and CDR2: SGHDN and FVKESK. In nucleotides, the CDR3 is TGTGCCAGCAGCCAAGCCTGGACAACTTATACCTACGAGCAGTACTTC. As protein: CASSQAWTTYTYEQYF. Supplemented by reference TRBV14 and TRBJ2-7, the full variable domain reads EAGVTQFPSHSVIEKGQTVTLRCDPISGHDNLYWYRRVMGKEIKFLLHFVKESKQDESGMPNNRFLAERTGGTYSTLKVQPAELEDSGVYFCASSQAWTTYTYEQYFGPGTRLTVT.

The chain recombines TRBV15 with TRBJ1-2; tentative D call: TRBD1 (5 bases). This CDR3 region has 15 residues. The V end lost 4 bases, the J end lost 2 bases, and 14 bases lay between the germline ends. The germline CDR1 and CDR2 sequences are LNHNV and YYDKDF (reference sequence). Written as DNA, the CDR3 is TGTGCCACCAGCACGGACATAGGGCCCAACTATGGCTACACCTTC. Translated: CATSTDIGPNYGYTF. Combining the CDR3 with reference TRBV15 and TRBJ1-2 gives the whole variable domain DAMVIQNPRYQVTQFGKPVTLSCSQTLNHNVMYWYQQKSSQAPKLLFHYYDKDFNNEADTPDNFQSRRPNTSFCFLDIRSPGLGDTAMYLCATSTDIGPNYGYTFGSGTRLTVV.

The chain employs TRBV6-1 and TRBJ2-7; tentatively, D is TRBD2 (7 bases). Trimming left V 6 bases short and J 4 bases short, with 16 bases between. CDR3 length equals 14 residues. Germline loops: CDR1 MNHNS, CDR2 SASEGT. CDR3 sequence (DNA): TGTGCCAGCAGCGCTAGAGGGGGGGATTACGAGCAGTACTTC. Translated: CASSARGGDYEQYF.

The chain uses TRBV7-9 and TRBJ2-7; no firm D call. The V end lost 1 base, the J end lost 7 bases, and 8 bases lay between the germline ends. The CDR3 is 12 residues long. Germline V gene sequence: CDR1 SEHNR, CDR2 FQNEAQ (reference sequence). The chain's CDR3 is CASSLGRQEQYF. CDR3 coding DNA: TGTGCCAGCAGCTTAGGGCGGCAGGAGCAGTACTTC.